What follows are 27 T cell receptor beta chains derived from one specimen sequenced in a study of blood T cell repertoires in COVID-19. Profiling relied on immunoSEQ multiplex PCR, and the TCRdb table lists in-frame clones only, not all of them. The table includes 200,000 to 250,000 clones, roughly 86% detected once. Source material: peripheral blood. These receptors came from an elderly man with acute or convalescent COVID-19.

The V gene is TRBV18, the J gene TRBJ1-1; TRBD1 aligns across 12 bases. The CDR3 is made up of 17 amino acids. CDR1 and CDR2 (germline): KGHSH, LQKENI. V was pared by 5 bases and J by 0 bases, with 7 bases of the junction left unmatched. CDR3 region: CASSWDRGRRMNTEAFF. CDR3 nucleotides: TGTGCCAGCTCATGGGACAGGGGGCGGAGGATGAACACTGAAGCTTTCTTT.

The chain recombines TRBV7-2 with TRBJ2-3; D not certain. CDR3 length: 17 amino acids. Germline V gene lookup returns CDR1 SGHTA and CDR2 FQGNSA. Trimming stripped 5 bases from V and 0 bases from J, with 18 bases between. The CDR3 DNA follows: TGTGCCAGCAGCCCCGTTATGGGCCCCTTAAGCACAGATACGCAGTATTTT. This gives the protein CASSPVMGPLSTDTQYF.

In nucleotides, the CDR3 is TGTGCCAGCAGCCAAGATCGATTGTCCAGGCCCTATGGCTACACCTTC. Translation: CASSQDRLSRPYGYTF. The rearrangement links TRBV3-1 (or the pseudogene TRBV3-2) to TRBJ1-2; no reliable D call. The CDR3 contains 16 residues. Germline assignment: CDR1 LGHDT and CDR2 YNNKEL (reference sequence). The V end lost 0 bases, the J end lost 4 bases, and 15 bases lay between the germline ends.

This chain links TRBV4-2 with TRBJ1-3; D gene unclear. Trimming removed 1 base from V and 5 bases from J, with 12 bases in between. Per the germline V gene, CDR1 is LGHNA and CDR2 is YNFKEQ. The CDR3 runs to 15 residues. The CDR3 DNA reads TGTGCCAGCAGCCAAGTCGCGACACCGAGAAACACCATATATTTT. Translating gives CASSQVATPRNTIYF.

The CDR3 loop reads CASSETQGAGGELFF. CDR3 nucleotide sequence: TGTGCCAGCAGTGAGACACAGGGGGCGGGCGGGGAGCTGTTTTTT. This chain uses TRBV2 with TRBJ2-2, with 9 positions matching TRBD1. V was pared by 3 bases and J by 7 bases, with 6 bases of the junction left unmatched. This CDR3 is 15 amino acids long. The germline V gene has CDR1 SNHLY and CDR2 FYNNEI.

The rearrangement joins TRBV19 to TRBJ1-6, with 9 bases fitting TRBD1. V lost 4 bases to trimming and J lost 10 bases; unmatched junction nucleotides: 11. Germline V lookup: CDR1 LNHDA, CDR2 SQIVND (reference sequence). This CDR3 comprises 16 residues. The CDR3 sequence: CASSNYRDRDESPLHF. The DNA for the CDR3 is TGTGCCAGTAGTAATTACCGGGACAGGGATGAATCACCCCTCCACTTT.

The V call is TRBV9, the J call TRBJ1-1, with a possible D match to TRBD1 (6 bases). Germline CDR1 SGDLS, CDR2 YYNGEE. V lost 7 bases, J lost 1 base, and 11 bases lay in between. CDR3 length: 13 amino acids. The chain's CDR3 is CASAQGRNTEAFF. The DNA for the CDR3 is TGTGCCAGCGCTCAGGGGAGGAACACTGAAGCTTTCTTT.

The chain recombines TRBV6-6 with TRBJ1-2, with D possibly matching TRBD1 (6 bases). This CDR3 has 12 amino acids. Trimming removed 8 bases at V and 4 bases at J, with 11 bases between. Germline CDR1 MNHNY, CDR2 SVGAGI (reference sequence). CDR3 loop: CASGGAFYGYTF. The DNA for the CDR3 is TGTGCCAGCGGGGGCGCTTTCTATGGCTACACCTTC.

The rearrangement uses TRBV6-4 and TRBJ2-1; 9 nucleotides match TRBD2. Trimming at V came to 5 bases and at J to 9 bases, leaving 11 bases not matched to a gene. The germline V gene has CDR1 MRHNA and CDR2 SNTAGT. This CDR3 comprises 15 residues. CDR3 bases: TGTGCCAGCAGTACACTAGCGGGCCTAAACGGTGAGCAGTTCTTC. This sequence encodes CASSTLAGLNGEQFF.

The chain recombines TRBV15 with TRBJ1-1; D possibly corresponds to TRBD1 (6 bases). The CDR3 consists of 14 residues. Trimming shortened V by 8 bases and J by 5 bases, and 18 bases separated the two germline ends. Germline V gene lookup returns CDR1 LNHNV and CDR2 YYDKDF (reference sequence). CDR3 nucleotides: TGTGCCACCGGGGAAACAGGGCGGGGGACTGAAGCTTTCTTT. Translated, it gives CATGETGRGTEAFF.

The CDR3 sequence is CASSRTGGPNIQYF. The CDR3 DNA reads TGCGCCAGCAGCCGAACCGGGGGGCCCAACATTCAGTACTTC. V gene TRBV5-1 combines with J gene TRBJ2-4; a weak D match, TRBD2 (7 bases). Trimming took 4 bases from V and 7 from J, leaving 15 bases between them. CDR1 SGHRS and CDR2 YFSETQ come from the germline V gene. The CDR3 is 14 residues long.

The genes are TRBV24-1 and TRBJ1-5; a possible D gene is TRBD1 (5 bases). This CDR3 contains 12 residues. The germline gives CDR1 KGHDR, CDR2 SFDVKD. Deletions cut 4 bases from V and 6 bases from J, with 6 bases between. The DNA for the CDR3 is TGTGCCACCAGTGAGGGGCTTCAGCCCCAGCATTTT. It yields the protein CATSEGLQPQHF.

This rearrangement joins TRBV10-1 to TRBJ2-3; 7 bases align to TRBD1. Trimming cost V 3 bases and J 1 base; bases outside gene matches: 7. CDR1 is WNHNN and CDR2 is SYGVQD in the germline V gene (reference sequence). The CDR3 totals 16 residues. In nucleotides, the CDR3 is TGCGCCAGCAGTGATGGGACAGTTAGGGGCACAGATACGCAGTATTTT. Encoded protein: CASSDGTVRGTDTQYF.

The chain combines TRBV5-1 with TRBJ2-7; 10 bases align to TRBD2. Germline V lookup: CDR1 SGHRS, CDR2 YFSETQ. J gave up 6 bases and V 4 bases, and 7 bases lay outside the gene matches. There are 14 residues in the CDR3. The CDR3 is CASSRLAGDGEQYF. In DNA, the CDR3 is TGCGCCAGCAGCAGGCTAGCGGGAGATGGCGAGCAGTACTTC.

The gene calls are TRBV4-3 and TRBJ1-2, with 7 bases that match TRBD1. The CDR3 has 15 amino acids. V lost 0 bases to trimming and J lost 7 bases; unmatched junction nucleotides: 8. Per germline, CDR1 LGHNA and CDR2 YSLEER. The CDR3 loop reads CASSQDIQGQGGYTF. The CDR3 region has the DNA TGCGCCAGCAGCCAAGACATACAGGGGCAGGGTGGCTACACCTTC.

This clone was counted a single time. The V call is TRBV24-1, the J call TRBJ1-5; possible D gene TRBD1, 5 bases. The germline V and J ends were trimmed by 5 bases and 6 bases, with 16 bases remaining between them. The CDR3 runs to 15 residues. Germline lookup yields CDR1 KGHDR and CDR2 SFDVKD. As DNA, the CDR3 is TGTGCCACCAGTGCCCCTGGGGGGAAAAGTCAGCCCCAGCATTTT. Translated: CATSAPGGKSQPQHF.

This chain connects TRBV5-6 to TRBJ1-6; tentative D call: TRBD1 (5 bases). The CDR3 is made up of 15 amino acids. Germline-derived CDR1 and CDR2 are SGHDT and YYEEEE. With 2 bases removed from V and 5 bases from J, the gap between germline ends came to 11 bases. CDR3 region: CASSFGGVDNSPLHF. CDR3 nucleotide sequence: TGTGCCAGCAGCTTCGGGGGGGTAGATAATTCACCCCTCCACTTT. The entire variable domain, with the rest obtained from reference TRBV5-6 and TRBJ1-6, is as follows: DAGVTQSPTHLIKTRGQQVTLRCSPKSGHDTVSWYQQALGQGPQFIFQYYEEEERQRGNFPDRFSGHQFPNYSSELNVNALLLGDSALYLCASSFGGVDNSPLHFGNGTRLTVT.

This clone has a single count. The chain employs TRBV28 and TRBJ2-7; 10 bases line up with TRBD1. The CDR3 loop spans 15 amino acids. Germline V CDR1 and CDR2: MDHEN, SYDVKM. Losses at the gene ends were 5 bases for V and 3 bases for J; bases not matched to a gene: 7. In DNA form, the CDR3 reads TGTGCCAGCAGTCCCTCTCGGGACAGGGGCTACGAGCAGTACTTC. Its translation is CASSPSRDRGYEQYF.

The chain couples TRBV18 to TRBJ2-5; D gene uncertain. V lost 3 bases to trimming and J lost 7 bases, with 15 bases between them. CDR3 length: 14 residues. The germline CDR1 and CDR2 sequences are KGHSH and LQKENI. The CDR3 here is CASSPDTPGGTQYF. For the CDR3, the DNA is TGTGCCAGCTCACCCGATACCCCCGGCGGGACCCAGTACTTC.

The chain carries TRBV12-3 or TRBV12-4 and TRBJ2-3, with D uncertain. Trimming cost V 8 bases and J 0 bases, with 6 bases left between them. The CDR3 loop spans 12 amino acids. The DNA of the CDR3 is TGTGCCAGCGCCACTAGCACAGATACGCAGTATTTT. Translated, it gives CASATSTDTQYF.

J is TRBJ1-2 and V is TRBV19, with 7 bases identical to TRBD1. Germline assignment: CDR1 LNHDA and CDR2 SQIVND (reference sequence). The CDR3 has 15 amino acids. V shed 5 bases and J 0 bases; nucleotides not matched to a gene: 6. This CDR3 is CASSAWDRSNYGYTF. CDR3 nucleotides: TGTGCCAGTAGTGCCTGGGACAGATCTAACTATGGCTACACCTTC.

The chain employs TRBV3-1 (or the pseudogene TRBV3-2) and TRBJ2-3; 13 bases are a match to TRBD2. CDR3 size: 16 residues. Germline trimming cut 5 bases from V and 2 bases from J; bases unmatched to any gene: 4. Germline CDR1 reads LGHDT; CDR2 reads YNNKEL (reference sequence). This chain's CDR3 is CASSGGLAGSTDTQYF. The CDR3 nucleotides are TGTGCCAGCAGCGGGGGACTAGCGGGGTCCACAGATACGCAGTATTTT.

This rearrangement joins TRBV3-1 (or the pseudogene TRBV3-2) to TRBJ1-2, with D possibly being TRBD1 (6 bases). Germline CDR1 and CDR2: LGHDT and YNNKEL (reference sequence). V lost 0 bases and J 1 base, leaving 12 bases between the germline ends. This CDR3 contains 16 residues. CDR3 protein: CASSQDPTGVNYGYTF. DNA for the CDR3: TGTGCCAGCAGCCAAGATCCGACAGGAGTTAACTATGGCTACACCTTC.

CDR3 sequence reads: CAISETGNIGDTQYF. As DNA, the CDR3 is TGTGCCATCAGTGAGACAGGGAATATAGGAGATACGCAGTATTTT. The chain joins TRBV10-3 to TRBJ2-3; the D gene is possibly TRBD1 (6 bases). The CDR3 length is 15 residues. Germline values: CDR1 ENHRY, CDR2 SYGVKD. With 2 bases removed from V and 5 bases from J, the gap between germline ends came to 14 bases.

This clone showed up just once. The chain links TRBV19 to TRBJ2-7, with 7 bases lining up with TRBD1. From germline, CDR1 is LNHDA and CDR2 SQIVND (reference sequence). The junction had 19 bases not matched to a gene; V was cut back by 9 bases and J by 2 bases. The CDR3 runs 17 residues. CDR3 sequence reads: CASAPIPGQVNPYEQYF. The DNA for the CDR3 is TGTGCCAGCGCACCCATACCAGGACAGGTCAATCCCTACGAGCAGTACTTC.

The V and J genes are TRBV7-9 and TRBJ2-7, with 7 bases aligning to TRBD2. Trimming removed 1 base from V and 3 bases from J; junction bases left unmatched: 6. The germline V gene has CDR1 SEHNR and CDR2 FQNEAQ (reference sequence). The CDR3 totals 15 residues. CDR3 amino acids: CASSLVPSGGYEQYF. The CDR3, as DNA: TGTGCCAGCAGCTTAGTACCGTCGGGGGGCTACGAGCAGTACTTC. Full variable domain (outside the CDR3, taken from reference TRBV7-9 and TRBJ2-7): DTGVSQNPRHKITKRGQNVTFRCDPISEHNRLYWYRQTLGQGPEFLTYFQNEAQLEKSRLLSDRFSAERPKGSFSTLEIQRTEQGDSAMYLCASSLVPSGGYEQYFGPGTRLTVT.

The rearrangement joins TRBV18 to TRBJ1-4; D might be TRBD1 (6 bases). Germline CDR1 is KGHSH and CDR2 is LQKENI. The V end was cut by 3 bases, the J end by 8 bases, with 13 bases between. The CDR3 loop spans 14 amino acids. CDR3 sequence (DNA): TGTGCCAGCTCACCGCAGGGGCATTGGGAAAAACTGTTTTTT. Protein product: CASSPQGHWEKLFF.